Following are 26 T cell receptor beta chains from one sample sequenced in a study of preoperative IRX-2 immunotherapy in early breast cancer. Noted treatment: preoperative locoregional IRX-2 cytokine immunotherapy. Using immunoSEQ multiplex PCR, the repertoire was profiled, and TCRdb retains in-frame clones only, with some absent. This sample has tens of thousands of clones, with 75% to 85% found just once. The sample in question was lymph node tissue, obtained after IRX-2 immunotherapy. Receptors originate from a human donor with breast cancer.

This clone was found once. This chain joins TRBV16 and TRBJ1-4; D uncertain. The CDR3 is 13 amino acids. CDR1 and CDR2 (germline): KGHSY, FQNENV. V shed 2 bases and J shed 3 bases, with 4 bases lying between them. The DNA of the CDR3 is TGTGCCAGCAGCCAAGCGGCTAATGAAAAACTGTTTTTT. It yields the protein CASSQAANEKLFF.

This clone came up a few times. This rearrangement joins TRBV29-1 to TRBJ1-3; D remains unclear. CDR3 length: 13 amino acids. Trimming took 7 bases from V and 0 from J, leaving 10 bases between them. Germline values: CDR1 SQVTM, CDR2 ANQGSEA. The CDR3 loop reads CSGQAVSGNTIYF. In DNA, the CDR3 is TGCAGCGGCCAGGCTGTCTCTGGAAACACCATATATTTT.

This rearrangement joins TRBV14 to TRBJ1-5, with D unclear. CDR3 size: 14 residues. Germline V gene lookup returns CDR1 SGHDN and CDR2 FVKESK. V shed 5 bases and J shed 0 bases, with 8 bases lying between them. The CDR3 spells CASSVSHSNQPQHF. CDR3 DNA sequence: TGTGCCAGCAGCGTAAGCCATAGCAATCAGCCCCAGCATTTT.

This chain joins TRBV6-8 and TRBJ2-7; TRBD1 might be the D (5 bases). The CDR3 spans 14 residues. The V and J ends lost 4 bases and 3 bases respectively, with 13 bases between them. Per the germline V gene, CDR1 is MNHGY and CDR2 is SAAAGT. CDR3 residues: CASSLTAALYEQYF. For the CDR3, the DNA is TGTGCCAGCAGTTTGACAGCTGCACTCTACGAGCAGTACTTC.

This clone was counted a single time. The chain recombines TRBV30 with TRBJ1-4, with 9 nucleotides matching TRBD1. The junction had 3 bases not matched to a gene; V was cut back by 5 bases and J by 2 bases. CDR1 is GTSNPN and CDR2 is SVGIG in the germline V gene (reference sequence). The CDR3 sequence is 14 residues long. In DNA form, the CDR3 reads TGTGCCTGGTCAACAGGGGGCACTAATGAAAAACTGTTTTTT. Its translation is CAWSTGGTNEKLFF. Supplemented by reference TRBV30 and TRBJ1-4, the full variable domain reads SQTIHQWPATLVQPVGSPLSLECTVEGTSNPNLYWYRQAAGRGLQLLFYSVGIGQISSEVPQNLSASRPQDRQFILSSKKLLLSDSGFYLCAWSTGGTNEKLFFGSGTQLSVL.

The CDR3 reads CASSFPGGTQHF. The CDR3 region has the DNA TGTGCCAGCAGTTTCCCTGGAGGAACCCAGCATTTT. The chain is built from TRBV28 and TRBJ1-5, with D uncertain. CDR1 is MDHEN and CDR2 is SYDVKM in the germline V gene. Trimming removed 3 bases from V and 11 bases from J, with 11 bases in between. This CDR3 is built from 12 residues. The whole variable domain, filled in from reference TRBV28 and TRBJ1-5, reads DVKVTQSSRYLVKRTGEKVFLECVQDMDHENMFWYRQDPGLGLRLIYFSYDVKMKEKGDIPEGYSVSREKKERFSLILESASTNQTSMYLCASSFPGGTQHFGDGTRLSIL.

This clone was picked up one time. The rearrangement links TRBV14 to TRBJ2-1; 8 nucleotides agree with TRBD1. CDR3 length: 15 amino acids. CDR1 SGHDN and CDR2 FVKESK come from the germline V gene. V lost 4 bases, J lost 4 bases, and 6 bases stayed unmatched. CDR3 bases: TGTGCCAGCAGCCGAGCCGGGACAGGTTACAATGAGCAGTTCTTC. Translated, it gives CASSRAGTGYNEQFF.

CDR3 protein: CASSIGGENTEAFF. DNA for the CDR3: TGTGCCAGTAGTATAGGAGGGGAGAACACTGAAGCTTTCTTT. The V call is TRBV19, the J call TRBJ1-1; D may be TRBD1 (5 bases). V shed 1 base and J shed 1 base, with 7 bases lying between them. This CDR3 is built from 14 residues. Germline loops: CDR1 LNHDA, CDR2 SQIVND (reference sequence).

The count of this clone is one. This chain connects TRBV19 to TRBJ1-1; D remains unclear. Germline V gene data show CDR1 as LNHDA and CDR2 as SQIVND (reference sequence). CDR3 length equals 12 residues. V was cut by 5 bases and J by 6 bases, with 10 bases left in between. CDR3 region: CASSYIGAEAFF. The CDR3 coding sequence is TGTGCCAGTAGTTACATCGGCGCTGAAGCTTTCTTT.

The chain employs TRBV6-7 and TRBJ1-1, with a possible D match to TRBD1 (6 bases). TRBV6-7 has ORF status, its function being uncertain. There are 14 residues in the CDR3. With 2 bases removed from V and 2 bases from J, the gap between germline ends came to 9 bases. CDR3 region: CASSYVQGNTEAFF. In DNA form, the CDR3 reads TGTGCCAGCAGTTACGTACAGGGCAACACTGAAGCTTTCTTT.

The genes are TRBV11-3 and TRBJ1-2; D is unresolved. Germline CDR1 reads SGHNT; CDR2 reads YENEEA. The CDR3 is 15 residues long. V shed 1 base and J shed 6 bases, with 15 bases lying between them. The CDR3 here is CASSLVASGNNGYTF. Here the CDR3 DNA reads TGTGCCAGCAGCTTAGTGGCTAGCGGAAATAATGGCTACACCTTC.

This sequence joins TRBV19 and TRBJ1-2; possibly TRBD1 for D (6 bases). Trimming stripped 1 base from V and 4 bases from J, with 7 bases between. This CDR3 comprises 13 residues. Germline V gene lookup returns CDR1 LNHDA and CDR2 SQIVND (reference sequence). CDR3 protein: CASSIAGAYGYTF. The CDR3 DNA follows: TGTGCCAGTAGTATAGCGGGGGCCTATGGCTACACCTTC.

The gene calls are TRBV5-1 and TRBJ2-7, with 7 bases lining up with TRBD2. Germline CDR1 SGHRS, CDR2 YFSETQ. J was trimmed by 1 base and V by 0 bases; bases with no gene match: 1. The CDR3 is 14 amino acids. CDR3 sequence reads: CASSLEAGSYEQYF. CDR3 in DNA: TGCGCCAGCAGCTTGGAAGCGGGGTCCTACGAGCAGTACTTC.

The CDR3 spells CASSQDEVSAYEQYF. The CDR3 region has the DNA TGTGCCAGCAGCCAAGATGAGGTTTCCGCGTACGAGCAGTACTTC. The chain joins TRBV7-7 to TRBJ2-7; D gene unclear. There are 15 residues in the CDR3. V lost 5 bases to trimming and J lost 4 bases, with 18 bases between them. The germline CDR1 and CDR2 sequences are SSHAT and FNYEAQ (reference sequence).

The chain recombines TRBV18 with TRBJ1-1; possible D gene TRBD1, 6 bases. Trimming removed 3 bases from V and 2 bases from J, with 16 bases in between. This CDR3 spans 16 amino acids. Germline values: CDR1 KGHSH, CDR2 LQKENI. CDR3 sequence: CASSPNSQGANTEAFF. CDR3 nucleotides: TGTGCCAGCTCACCCAATTCACAGGGCGCAAACACTGAAGCTTTCTTT. The full variable domain, with the rest looked up from reference TRBV18 and TRBJ1-1, is NAGVMQNPRHLVRRRGQEARLRCSPMKGHSHVYWYRQLPEEGLKFMVYLQKENIIDESGMPKERFSAEFPKEGPSILRIQQVVRGDSAAYFCASSPNSQGANTEAFFGQGTRLTVV.

This clone was observed a few times. The rearrangement joins TRBV11-3 to TRBJ1-4; D is perhaps TRBD1 (6 bases). The germline V gene has CDR1 SGHNT and CDR2 YENEEA. V dropped 5 bases and J dropped 0 bases, with 13 bases sitting between them. The CDR3 runs 16 residues. The CDR3 region has the DNA TGTGCCAGCAGCCTGACAGGTGTTGCAACTAATGAAAAACTGTTTTTT. Translated: CASSLTGVATNEKLFF.

The chain couples TRBV12-5 to TRBJ2-3; D gene uncertain. CDR1 LGHNT and CDR2 FRNRAP come from the germline V gene. The CDR3 covers 13 residues. CDR3 loop: CASTTSSTDTQYF. In DNA, the CDR3 is TGTGCCAGCACAACCTCTAGCACAGATACGCAGTATTTT.

The chain joins TRBV15 to TRBJ2-1, with D uncertain. Germline V gives CDR1 LNHNV, CDR2 YYDKDF (reference sequence). This CDR3 has 14 amino acids. V was shortened by 0 bases and J by 5 bases, with 8 bases between the two germline ends. In DNA, the CDR3 is TGTGCCACCAGCAGAGATCTCCAAGACAATGAGCAGTTCTTC. Translating gives CATSRDLQDNEQFF.

The chain has TRBV11-3 and TRBJ1-1; D gene ambiguous. The germline CDR1 and CDR2 sequences are SGHNT and YENEEA. The CDR3 runs to 14 residues. The V end lost 5 bases, the J end lost 5 bases, and 15 bases lay between the germline ends. CDR3 sequence (DNA): TGTGCCAGCAGCCCCTTAGGACGCAGGACTGAAGCTTTCTTT. The encoded protein is CASSPLGRRTEAFF.

In this sample, this clone turned up a few times. The gene calls are TRBV30 and TRBJ1-1; D gene uncertain. The CDR3 spans 13 residues. Trimming shortened V by 4 bases and J by 0 bases, and 9 bases separated the two germline ends. The germline CDR1 and CDR2 sequences are GTSNPN and SVGIG (reference sequence). CDR3 in DNA: TGTGCCTGGAAAGTCCAGATGAACACTGAAGCTTTCTTT. Its protein product is CAWKVQMNTEAFF.

By share of the sample, this clone is medium-sized. The J gene is TRBJ2-2, the V gene TRBV6-8; D gene unclear. Germline V gene sequence: CDR1 MNHGY, CDR2 SAAAGT. CDR3 length: 15 residues. Trimming removed 6 bases at V and 7 bases at J, with 18 bases between. In DNA form, the CDR3 reads TGTGCCAGCAGCCTCGGGCAGGATAATCACGGGGAGCTGTTTTTT. Protein sequence: CASSLGQDNHGELFF.

V gene TRBV19 combines with J gene TRBJ1-4; no clear D gene. This CDR3 has 15 residues. Germline loops: CDR1 LNHDA, CDR2 SQIVND (reference sequence). The ends were cut back, 4 bases at V and 7 bases at J, with 16 bases in the middle. The CDR3 spells CASSSPGEYFEKLFF. DNA for the CDR3: TGTGCCAGTAGTAGCCCCGGGGAGTATTTTGAAAAACTGTTTTTT.

To note about this clone: The junction departs from the called germline gene at one end, perhaps through a read error. This chain connects TRBV6-8 to TRBJ2-5, with TRBD2 matching 7 bases. Germline CDR1 MNHGY, CDR2 SAAAGT. The CDR3 length is 16 residues. The CDR3 protein is CASTPTASGYQETQYF. The CDR3 bases are TGTGCTAGCACCCCGACGGCTAGCGGATACCAAGAGACCCAGTACTTC.

The chain combines TRBV5-1 with TRBJ1-1; possible D gene TRBD1, 5 bases. Trimming took off 0 bases at V and 0 bases at J, with 12 bases between the two ends. The germline V gene encodes CDR1 SGHRS and CDR2 YFSETQ. The CDR3 runs 16 residues. The CDR3, as DNA: TGCGCCAGCAGCTTGGGGTTGGGACGGATGAACACTGAAGCTTTCTTT. As protein: CASSLGLGRMNTEAFF.

This clone was recorded only once. The chain combines TRBV7-6 with TRBJ2-4, with D perhaps being TRBD1 or TRBD2 (5 bases each). The CDR3 sequence is 14 residues long. Per the germline V gene, CDR1 is SGHVS and CDR2 is FNYEAQ. V was shortened by 3 bases and J by 5 bases, with 11 bases between the two germline ends. The CDR3 coding sequence is TGTGCCAGCAGCTTGGCCGGGGCCGAAAACATTCAGTACTTC. It specifies CASSLAGAENIQYF.

The table lists this clone with a few counts. The chain uses TRBV29-1 and TRBJ1-1; TRBD1 might be the D (5 bases). The CDR3 contains 13 residues. The ends were cut back, 0 bases at V and 10 bases at J, with 15 bases in the middle. CDR1 is SQVTM and CDR2 is ANQGSEA in the germline V gene. CDR3 nucleotides: TGCAGCGTTGAAGATCTAACAGGAGAGGGAGCTTTCTTT. Translated: CSVEDLTGEGAFF.